The 32 T cell receptor beta chains presented below share a single source sample, sequenced in a study of T-cell reconstitution after alpha-beta-depleted transplantation in children. Unique molecular identifiers tagged the TCRbeta library. TCRdb itself ran the PCR reads through MiXCR, one entry per CDR3 protein. The sample contains approximately 240,000 distinct CDR3 sequences, approximately 9.8% of which appear only once. The sample consisted of PBMCs from the stem cell graft donor, taken from the stem cell graft. The origin of the receptors is a human donor who donated a stem cell graft to a child with SCID.

This clonotype was counted at least ten times. J is TRBJ1-1 and V is TRBV12-3 or TRBV12-4; the D gene is possibly TRBD1 (5 bases). CDR3 length: 12 amino acids. The V gene lost 6 bases and the J gene lost 8 bases, with 13 bases spanning the gap. This CDR3 reads CASRVAGGEAFF. In DNA, the CDR3 is TGTGCCAGCAGGGTCGCGGGGGGGGAAGCTTTCTTT.

In its sample, this clonotype was seen a few times. The V call is TRBV18, the J call TRBJ1-4; D is undetermined. Germline V CDR1 and CDR2: KGHSH, LQKENI. This CDR3 has 15 residues. V lost 2 bases and J 5 bases, leaving 12 bases between the germline ends. The CDR3 loop reads CASSPAGIENEKLFF. The CDR3 bases are TGTGCCAGCTCACCAGCGGGGATTGAGAATGAAAAACTGTTTTTT.

This clonotype was detected many times. This chain links TRBV10-3 with TRBJ2-3; possibly TRBD1 or TRBD2 for D (6 bases each). CDR1 and CDR2 (germline): ENHRY, SYGVKD. CDR3 length equals 14 residues. V was pared by 10 bases and J by 0 bases, with 14 bases between. The CDR3 coding sequence is TGTGCCACTGGTCGGGGGCCTAGCACAGATACGCAGTATTTT. This gives the protein CATGRGPSTDTQYF.

This clonotype has only a few counts. The chain is built from TRBV3-1 and TRBJ2-5; D call uncertain. V dropped 3 bases and J dropped 2 bases, with 7 bases sitting between them. The CDR3 is made up of 13 amino acids. In germline, CDR1 is LGHDT, CDR2 YNNKEL (reference sequence). The CDR3 DNA is TGTGCCAGCAGCCAGGTCTTTCAAGAGACCCAGTACTTC. Amino acid sequence: CASSQVFQETQYF.

This clonotype was counted many times. The J gene is TRBJ2-2, the V gene TRBV7-3; TRBD1 is a possible D gene (6 bases). Germline values: CDR1 SGHTA, CDR2 FQGTGA. There are 16 residues in the CDR3. Trimming took off 5 bases at V and 5 bases at J, with 18 bases between the two ends. The CDR3 spells CASSPQTGSGTGELFF. The CDR3 DNA reads TGTGCCAGCAGCCCGCAGACAGGTTCAGGGACCGGGGAGCTGTTTTTT.

For this clonotype: This may stem from a read error, because a much larger clone lies one nucleotide away. This chain connects TRBV20-1 to TRBJ1-1; 8 bases align to TRBD1. The CDR3 contains 14 residues. V lost 8 bases to trimming and J lost 3 bases; unmatched junction nucleotides: 11. From germline, CDR1 is DFQATT and CDR2 SNEGSKA (reference sequence). DNA for the CDR3: TGCAGTACGTTTGACAGGGGAAAGGACACTGAAGCTTTCTTT. Its translation is CSTFDRGKDTEAFF.

This clonotype was counted ten times or more. This sequence joins TRBV5-5 and TRBJ1-5, with D possibly being TRBD1 (6 bases). CDR1 and CDR2 from the germline V gene are SGHKS and YYEKEE (reference sequence). The CDR3 is 18 amino acids. The V and J ends lost 1 base and 2 bases respectively, with 19 bases between them. DNA of the CDR3: TGTGCCAGCAGCTTGAGAATCGTCAGGGGCACCGGCAATCAGCCCCAGCATTTT. It yields the protein CASSLRIVRGTGNQPQHF.

For this clonotype: A much larger clone lies one base from this, so it may be a read error. The rearrangement links TRBV5-1 to TRBJ2-3; 12 nucleotides agree with TRBD1. The germline V gene encodes CDR1 SGHRS and CDR2 YFSETQ. The CDR3 spans 17 residues. This chain's CDR3 is CAGSLGQGARGTDTQYF. The CDR3 DNA follows: TGCGCCGGCAGCTTGGGACAGGGGGCGCGCGGCACAGATACGCAGTATTTT.

The rearrangement joins TRBV10-2 to TRBJ2-7; D might be TRBD1 (5 bases). Trimming shortened V by 6 bases and J by 1 base, and 7 bases separated the two germline ends. This CDR3 contains 12 residues. The germline gives CDR1 WSHSY, CDR2 SAAADI. CDR3 nucleotide sequence: TGCGCCAGCAGGGGGCCATCCTACGAGCAGTACTTC. Translation gives CASRGPSYEQYF.

In its sample, this clonotype was seen many times. The chain combines TRBV3-1 with TRBJ1-6; the D is unclear. The length of the CDR3 is 14 residues. CDR1 is LGHDT, CDR2 YNNKEL, per germline (reference sequence). V was shortened by 1 base and J by 7 bases, with 8 bases between the two germline ends. CDR3 in amino acids: CASSQGRMNSPLHF. Written as DNA, the CDR3 is TGTGCCAGCAGCCAAGGGCGAATGAATTCACCCCTCCACTTT. Drawing the rest from reference TRBV3-1 and TRBJ1-6, the complete variable domain is DTAVSQTPKYLVTQMGNDKSIKCEQNLGHDTMYWYKQDSKKFLKIMFSYNNKELIINETVPNRFSPKSPDKAHLNLHINSLELGDSAVYFCASSQGRMNSPLHFGNGTRLTVT.

This clonotype was seen many times. The rearrangement uses TRBV3-1 and TRBJ2-7; TRBD2 is a possible D gene (5 bases). V was clipped by 0 bases and J by 6 bases, with 9 bases between them. The CDR3 is made up of 13 amino acids. CDR1 and CDR2 (germline): LGHDT, YNNKEL (reference sequence). CDR3 residues: CASSQDGVGEQYF. In DNA form, the CDR3 reads TGTGCCAGCAGCCAAGACGGGGTCGGCGAGCAGTACTTC.

This clonotype has a count of ten or more. The V and J genes are TRBV9 and TRBJ2-7; D gene ambiguous. This CDR3 is built from 15 residues. V dropped 0 bases and J dropped 3 bases, with 13 bases sitting between them. Germline V gene lookup returns CDR1 SGDLS and CDR2 YYNGEE. The CDR3 DNA reads as TGTGCCAGCAGCGTAGATCCCCAGATTGACTACGAGCAGTACTTC. This sequence encodes CASSVDPQIDYEQYF.

There are many counts of this clonotype. This chain links TRBV5-1 with TRBJ2-2; D may be TRBD2 (6 bases). Germline V lookup: CDR1 SGHRS, CDR2 YFSETQ. V shed 0 bases and J shed 5 bases, with 11 bases lying between them. The CDR3 length is 15 residues. The CDR3 is CASSLAEGLTGELFF. In DNA, the CDR3 is TGCGCCAGCAGCTTGGCAGAGGGACTTACCGGGGAGCTGTTTTTT. Drawing the rest from reference TRBV5-1 and TRBJ2-2, the complete variable domain is KAGVTQTPRYLIKTRGQQVTLSCSPISGHRSVSWYQQTPGQGLQFLFEYFSETQRNKGNFPGRFSGRQFSNSRSEMNVSTLELGDSALYLCASSLAEGLTGELFFGEGSRLTVL.

A few counts support this clonotype. This rearrangement joins TRBV5-1 to TRBJ2-5; D is perhaps TRBD1 (6 bases). This CDR3 contains 14 residues. Trimming removed 4 bases from V and 5 bases from J, with 15 bases in between. Germline CDR1 SGHRS, CDR2 YFSETQ. CDR3 DNA: TGCGCCAGCAGCCCAGGGACACTAGGGGAGACCCAGTACTTC. Translated, it gives CASSPGTLGETQYF. The full variable domain, with the rest looked up from reference TRBV5-1 and TRBJ2-5, is KAGVTQTPRYLIKTRGQQVTLSCSPISGHRSVSWYQQTPGQGLQFLFEYFSETQRNKGNFPGRFSGRQFSNSRSEMNVSTLELGDSALYLCASSPGTLGETQYFGPGTRLLVL.

The sample holds many counts of this clonotype. This chain connects TRBV5-1 to TRBJ2-1; tentatively, D is TRBD2 (5 bases). Germline assignment: CDR1 SGHRS and CDR2 YFSETQ. The CDR3 totals 14 residues. V lost 0 bases and J lost 8, with 12 bases in between. DNA for the CDR3: TGCGCCAGCAGCTTGGGTTTAGCGAGGGATGAGCAGTTCTTC. Its protein is CASSLGLARDEQFF.

This clonotype occurred many times. The chain has TRBV25-1 and TRBJ2-2, with unresolved D. The CDR3 covers 13 residues. Germline V gene lookup returns CDR1 MGHDK and CDR2 SYGVNS. V gave up 4 bases and J gave up 0 bases, with 3 bases separating them. CDR3 DNA sequence: TGTGCCAGCAGTGGATCGAACACCGGGGAGCTGTTTTTT. Protein product: CASSGSNTGELFF. Together with reference TRBV25-1 and TRBJ2-2, the CDR3 gives the full variable domain: EADIYQTPRYLVIGTGKKITLECSQTMGHDKMYWYQQDPGMELHLIHYSYGVNSTEKGDLSSESTVSRIRTEHFPLTLESARPSHTSQYLCASSGSNTGELFFGEGSRLTVL.

This clonotype was counted at least ten times. The CDR3 protein is CASSLRVEGETQYF. The CDR3 DNA reads as TGTGCCAGCAGTTTACGGGTCGAGGGGGAGACCCAGTACTTC. The chain couples TRBV28 to TRBJ2-5; TRBD1 or TRBD2 may be the D gene (5 bases each). The V end lost 2 bases, the J end lost 5 bases, and 12 bases lay between the germline ends. This CDR3 has 14 residues. CDR1 is MDHEN, CDR2 SYDVKM, per germline. Drawing the rest from reference TRBV28 and TRBJ2-5, the complete variable domain is DVKVTQSSRYLVKRTGEKVFLECVQDMDHENMFWYRQDPGLGLRLIYFSYDVKMKEKGDIPEGYSVSREKKERFSLILESASTNQTSMYLCASSLRVEGETQYFGPGTRLLVL.

This clonotype was detected ten times or more. The genes are TRBV21-1 and TRBJ1-5; the table's D call, TRBD1, has no DNA check behind it. TRBV21-1 is listed as a pseudogene. The CDR3 is made up of 13 amino acids. The CDR3 bases are TGTGCCAGCAGCAAACTCCGGGCTGAGCCCCAGCATTTT. As protein: CASSKLRAEPQHF.

This clonotype has a count of ten or more. The gene calls are TRBV9 and TRBJ2-3; D call uncertain. The CDR3 is 16 amino acids. With 4 bases removed from V and 2 bases from J, the gap between germline ends came to 17 bases. Germline lookup yields CDR1 SGDLS and CDR2 YYNGEE. DNA of the CDR3: TGTGCCAGCAGCCCCCTTGCTCCTAGACTCACAGATACGCAGTATTTT. Its translation: CASSPLAPRLTDTQYF.

On this clonotype: A read error may be the cause here, since a much bigger clone is one base away. This chain links TRBV29-1 with TRBJ1-2, with D possibly being TRBD1 (5 bases). The germline gives CDR1 SQVTM, CDR2 ANQGSEA. V was shortened by 4 bases and J by 6 bases, with 9 bases between the two germline ends. CDR3 length: 11 residues. This chain's CDR3 is CSVVGPDGYTF. CDR3 bases: TGCAGCGTTGTGGGACCGGATGGCTACACCTTC. Based on the CDR3 plus reference TRBV29-1 and TRBJ1-2, the full variable domain is SAVISQKPSRDICQRGTSLTIQCQVDSQVTMMFWYRQQPGQSLTLIATANQGSEATYESGFVIDKFPISRPNLTFSTLTVSNMSPEDSSIYLCSVVGPDGYTFGSGTRLTVV.

In this sample, this clonotype turned up many times. The gene calls are TRBV6-2 or TRBV6-3 and TRBJ2-7; 7 bases line up with TRBD2. The V and J ends lost 5 bases and 9 bases, in that order; junction bases with no gene match: 10. The germline CDR1 and CDR2 sequences are MNHEY and SVGEGT. This CDR3 spans 13 amino acids. This chain's CDR3 is CASSERLALWQYF. In DNA, the CDR3 is TGTGCCAGCAGTGAGAGACTAGCCCTCTGGCAGTACTTC.

This clonotype was recorded many times. The chain employs TRBV7-2 and TRBJ1-2; tentative D call: TRBD1 (5 bases). The CDR3 runs 13 residues. Germline-derived CDR1 and CDR2 are SGHTA and FQGNSA. V was shortened by 1 base and J by 4 bases, with 7 bases between the two germline ends. This chain's CDR3 is CASSLGTSYGYTF. The CDR3 DNA sequence: TGTGCCAGCAGCTTAGGGACAAGCTATGGCTACACCTTC.

The sample holds many counts of this clonotype. V gene TRBV5-1 combines with J gene TRBJ2-7; 7 bases map to TRBD2. V shed 0 bases and J 5 bases; nucleotides not matched to a gene: 8. The CDR3 has 15 residues. Germline lookup yields CDR1 SGHRS and CDR2 YFSETQ. The CDR3 loop is CASSLAPSGENEQYF. The CDR3 nucleotides read TGCGCCAGCAGCTTGGCGCCCAGCGGGGAGAACGAGCAGTACTTC.

This clonotype was counted many times. This sequence joins TRBV5-1 and TRBJ1-5; 8 bases are shared with TRBD1. The length of the CDR3 is 16 residues. V trimming: 4 bases; J trimming: 2 bases; junction bases outside the gene matches: 8. The germline V gene encodes CDR1 SGHRS and CDR2 YFSETQ. The CDR3 coding sequence is TGCGCCAGCAGCCCCGGGACAGGTAATGGCAATCAGCCCCAGCATTTT. Protein: CASSPGTGNGNQPQHF.

This clonotype was detected ten times or more. The chain combines TRBV5-1 with TRBJ2-5; TRBD2 is a possible D gene (7 bases). The length of the CDR3 is 14 residues. The germline gives CDR1 SGHRS, CDR2 YFSETQ. Trimming stripped 1 base from V and 5 bases from J, with 12 bases between. In DNA, the CDR3 is TGCGCCAGCAGCTTGAGGGGGGGCGACGAGACCCAGTACTTC. Translation gives CASSLRGGDETQYF.

This clonotype was observed at least ten times. This chain's CDR3 is CASSQVRLRRDTFPNEQFF. The DNA of the CDR3 is TGTGCCAGCAGCCAAGTTAGATTGAGGCGGGACACCTTCCCCAATGAGCAGTTCTTC. The chain combines TRBV3-1 with TRBJ2-1; D possibly uses TRBD1 or TRBD2 (6 bases each). The V and J ends lost 1 base and 6 bases respectively, with 25 bases between them. This CDR3 contains 19 residues. Per the germline V gene, CDR1 is LGHDT and CDR2 is YNNKEL (reference sequence).

This chain links TRBV15 with TRBJ2-3, with 13 bases lining up with TRBD2. V shed 3 bases and J 0 bases; nucleotides not matched to a gene: 12. This CDR3 is 20 amino acids long. Germline lookup yields CDR1 LNHNV and CDR2 YYDKDF (reference sequence). The CDR3 protein is CATSRVPGLAGTSSTDTQYF. CDR3 coding DNA: TGTGCCACCAGCAGGGTACCGGGACTAGCGGGGACCTCGAGCACAGATACGCAGTATTTT.

This clonotype occurred many times. The chain employs TRBV6-2 or TRBV6-3 and TRBJ1-6; tentative D call: TRBD1 (5 bases). In germline, CDR1 is MNHEY, CDR2 SVGEGT. The V gene lost 1 base and the J gene lost 8 bases, with 12 bases spanning the gap. The CDR3 has 15 amino acids. The CDR3 is CASSYFPGMDSPLHF. The CDR3, as DNA: TGTGCCAGCAGTTACTTTCCAGGGATGGATTCACCCCTCCACTTT.

This clonotype has ten or more counts. V usage is TRBV12-3 or TRBV12-4 and J usage is TRBJ1-5; the D gene is possibly TRBD1 (6 bases). The CDR3 runs 13 residues. Trimming stripped 6 bases from V and 7 bases from J, with 13 bases between. CDR3 protein: CASSITGPQPQHF. The CDR3 region has the DNA TGTGCCAGCAGCATTACAGGGCCCCAGCCCCAGCATTTT.

This clonotype showed up many times. J is TRBJ2-5 and V is TRBV28; 10 bases map to TRBD2. The V and J ends lost 6 bases and 4 bases, in that order; junction bases with no gene match: 11. The germline CDR1 and CDR2 sequences are MDHEN and SYDVKM. The CDR3 has 16 amino acids. The chain's CDR3 is CASRRVAGGQGETQYF. The CDR3 nucleotides are TGTGCCAGCAGAAGGGTAGCGGGGGGCCAGGGAGAGACCCAGTACTTC.

This clonotype was found many times. J is TRBJ1-6 and V is TRBV5-1; D remains ambiguous. The CDR3 length is 15 residues. Germline-derived CDR1 and CDR2 are SGHRS and YFSETQ. Trimming removed 5 bases at V and 9 bases at J, with 18 bases between. Here the CDR3 reads CASSLESPRGSPLHF. CDR3 sequence (DNA): TGCGCCAGCAGTCTGGAGTCACCGCGAGGTTCACCCCTCCACTTT.

This clonotype was counted at least ten times. A read error may produce the germline difference seen at one junction end. This chain links TRBV3-1 with TRBJ1-2; TRBD1 aligns across 7 bases. Germline V gene data show CDR1 as LGHDT and CDR2 as YNNKEL (reference sequence). The CDR3 is made up of 11 amino acids. The CDR3 DNA follows: TGTGCCAGCAGCCAAGAGAGGGGGCATTCCTTC. It specifies CASSQERGHSF.